The rows below give T cell receptor beta chains drawn from one sample of a study of shared clonotypes between healthy human individuals. Repertoires were generated with immunoSEQ multiplex PCR, while TCRdb's copy carries only in-frame clones and drops some. The data contain around 990,000 clones, 60% to 85% of them singletons. Source material: memory CD4+ T cells from PBMCs. The receptors were gathered from a man aged 18 to 29 in good health. Some clones in this sample may be carry-over from other donors' samples. Each CDR3 is given without its conserved first and last residue.

J	V	CDR3
TRBJ2-2	TRBV6-1	ASRRNWGPGELF
TRBJ2-5	TRBV11-3	ASSPAPRGSKETQY
TRBJ2-3	TRBV28	ASSFSGSTAYTQY
TRBJ2-5	TRBV4-1	ASSQEFSGTVQETQY
TRBJ2-3	TRBV11-2	ASSLEWTDTDTQY
TRBJ2-1	TRBV27	ASSRAGVMF
TRBJ2-3	TRBV10-3	AISQGASRADTQY
TRBJ2-1	TRBV2	ASELAGYNEQF
TRBJ1-2	TRBV9	ASSVSVTGGEDGYT
TRBJ2-3	TRBV11-3	ASSPGLAGAADTQY
TRBJ2-7	TRBV27	ASSQRRDTASYEQY
TRBJ2-5	TRBV28	ASSPTPGTVGAVTQY
TRBJ2-5	TRBV19	ASSINPSGIQETQY
TRBJ2-3	TRBV7-2	ASSLVGADTQY
TRBJ2-5	TRBV5-1	ASSQTGIGRETQY
TRBJ2-1	TRBV2	ASRSGTSGNEQF
TRBJ1-2	TRBV6-1	ASSEGQGEANYGYT